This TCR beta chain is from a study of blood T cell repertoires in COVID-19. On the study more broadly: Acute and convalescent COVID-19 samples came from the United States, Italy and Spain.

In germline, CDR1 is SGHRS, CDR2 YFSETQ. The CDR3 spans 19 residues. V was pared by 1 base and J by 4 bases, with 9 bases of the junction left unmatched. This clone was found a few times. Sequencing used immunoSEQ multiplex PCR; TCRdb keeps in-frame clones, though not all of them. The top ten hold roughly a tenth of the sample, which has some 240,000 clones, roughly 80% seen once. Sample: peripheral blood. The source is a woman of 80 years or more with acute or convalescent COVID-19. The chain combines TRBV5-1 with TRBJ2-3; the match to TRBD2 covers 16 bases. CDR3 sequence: CASSLSSGTSGGASDTQYF. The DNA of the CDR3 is TGCGCCAGCAGCTTGTCTTCCGGGACTAGCGGGGGGGCTTCAGATACGCAGTATTTT.